The clone carrying this T cell receptor (beta chain) was seen more than once but under ten times. The sample comes from a study of early T cells in non-severe SARS-CoV-2 infection. With 3 bases clipped from V and 4 bases from J, the junction kept 5 bases outside the gene matches. CDR1 is MDHEN, CDR2 SYDVKM, per germline. There are 16 residues in the CDR3. TCRdb reprocessed the 5' RACE reads with MiXCR, giving one entry per CDR3 protein. Altogether more than 35,000 distinct CDR3 sequences are present, roughly 12% being singletons, with the ten largest covering about a fifth. The chain links TRBV28 to TRBJ2-2, with 10 bases that match TRBD1. This sequence was found in an adult who was a healthcare worker with PCR-confirmed SARS-CoV-2 infection or an uninfected control (not recorded which). What was sequenced was whole blood. CDR3 sequence reads: CASSFYWTGGTGELFF. The CDR3 DNA sequence: TGTGCCAGCAGTTTCTATTGGACAGGGGGCACCGGGGAGCTGTTTTTT.